This T cell receptor beta chain is drawn from a study of spatial heterogeneity in lung cancer (dated by TCRdb to the late 2010s). A note on the overall study: More beta-chain than alpha-chain transcripts were consistently detected, likely reflecting higher beta-chain transcript abundance. TCR repertoire features were related to nonsynonymous mutation counts determined by whole-exome sequencing of tumor tissue. TCR alpha and beta repertoires were quantitatively compared across multiple tumor regions, matched nontumor lung and blood in non-small cell lung cancer. At surgery, hundreds of tumor regions, around 64 matched nontumor lung samples and 56 PBMC samples were TCR-sequenced for both alpha and beta chains. In the raw uncorrected reads, each unique combination of TCR and UMI appeared more than ten times on average.

Results the study describes overall, beyond this receptor: Ubiquitous expanded tumor TCRs were detected in blood more often at tumor resection than at routine follow-up. Confirming at a functional level the hypothesis that regional TCRs recognize regional mutations was considered to require additional single-cell paired TCR alpha and beta sequencing.

This specimen's time point label, per the study, means: sample taken at primary tumor resection. TCR sequencing used whole RNA extracted from tumor and nontumor lung tissue, or from cryopreserved PBMC samples, without cell sorting. Samples were obtained from approximately 77 patients with early-stage, untreated non-small cell lung cancer from the lung TRACERx cohort. A patient was chosen for TCR sequencing only when enough RNA was available from at least two tumor regions. The library was produced with 5' RACE. Sequencing relied on a NextSeq 500. In the TCR library protocol, a unique molecular identifier was attached to each TCR cDNA molecule so that PCR and sequencing errors could be corrected. In the original analysis: TCR identification, UMI-based error correction and CDR3 extraction were all carried out with Decombinator tools. TCRs above a frequency of 2 per 1,000, corresponding to the top 1% of the tumor frequency distribution, were defined as expanded. Each repertoire was subsampled 100 times to 5,000 TCRs, after which Renyi diversity was computed with the R vegan package. CDR3 similarity networks were built from amino acid triplet string-kernel similarity, with CDR3s being connected when pairwise similarity was above 0.82. In-frame beta chains were kept once TCRdb had trimmed the public reads at Q25 with fastp and called clones with MiXCR. CDR3 protein duplicates are merged, each entry listing the most common genes and DNA. The authors' filters were not applied to this entry. This sample is represented by fewer than 45,000 distinct CDR3 sequences; approximately 6.5% of them were singletons. The ten largest clones capture roughly 45% of the sample.

Its CDR3 holds 16 amino acids, cysteine through phenylalanine. Of all the DNA, just the CDR3 is kept, 48 bases in frame from base 1. V is cut back by 3 bases and J by 4 bases, with 9 bases in the junction unmatched. According to the germline V gene, CDR1 reads SGHRS and CDR2 reads YFSETQ. This clonotype was seen at least ten times. Its antigen remains unidentified. It has no much larger one-base neighbor in the sample; base qualities were not kept. Recombination connected TRBV5-1 to TRBJ1-3; 8 junctional bases match TRBD1. The source of this sequence is a female donor with early-stage non-small cell lung cancer. Material: PBMCs, obtained at surgery. The CDR3 amino acid sequence is: CASSSIQGANGNTIYF. The nucleotides read TGCGCCAGCAGCTCGATCCAGGGGGCGAACGGAAACACCATATATTTT. Beyond the CDR3, the reference TRBV5-1 and TRBJ1-3 genes provide the residues; the full variable domain reads: KAGVTQTPRYLIKTRGQQVTLSCSPISGHRSVSWYQQTPGQGLQFLFEYFSETQRNKGNFPGRFSGRQFSNSRSEMNVSTLELGDSALYLCASSSIQGANGNTIYFGEGSWLTVV.